Here is one T cell receptor (beta chain) with its context. Its antigen is not known. Amplification used 60 Vbeta primers and 13 Jbeta primers. The repertoire was sequenced with immunoSEQ multiplex PCR; TCRdb's copy has only in-frame clones and lacks some. This sample has about 160,000 clones, with 84% found just once. The data were taken from a study of cytomegalovirus exposure and HLA in healthy donors. Although they were nominally healthy when sampled, donors likely had unrecorded immune exposures. Findings and caveats of the study: HLA-A and HLA-B allele assignments for most subjects were reportedly predicted accurately using TCR beta sequences. DRB1 had the most TCR associations and HLA-C the fewest, a later analysis found, with rates varying by HLA locus.

Germline CDR1 is SSHAT and CDR2 is FNYEAQ (reference sequence). V lost 5 bases and J 0 bases, leaving 17 bases between the germline ends. The CDR3 consists of 17 residues. The sample was PBMCs. The clonotype was recovered from a man in his thirties or forties in good health and CMV-seronegative. The chain employs TRBV7-7 and TRBJ2-1, with a possible D match to TRBD2 (5 bases). Written as DNA, the CDR3 is TGTGCCAGCAGCCCTGGGTCTAGCTGGAGCTCCTACAATGAGCAGTTCTTC. Encoded protein: CASSPGSSWSSYNEQFF.